The T cell receptor beta chain described here comes from a study of T cells after yellow fever vaccination. Study-wide points: Detected again after the booster were most primary-vaccination clones, at approximately 96% CD4 and 88% CD8.

Generation of TCR cDNA used 5'RACE template switching (which added a universal primer site and UMIs). TCRdb reprocessed the 5' RACE reads via MiXCR and lists one record per CDR3 protein. The sample has approximately 74,000 distinct CDR3 sequences, around 5% seen once. There are 14 residues in the CDR3. The germline V and J ends were trimmed by 4 bases and 2 bases, with 11 bases remaining between them. The sample holds many counts of this clonotype. Its antigen is still unknown. The specimen was CD4+ T cells sorted from PBMCs, collected around 14 days after the first yellow fever vaccination. The clonotype originates from a man younger than 35 who received the YFV17D yellow fever vaccine. The chain employs TRBV12-3 or TRBV12-4 and TRBJ2-5; D unresolved. CDR3 sequence reads: CASSSLNRQETQYF. The DNA for the CDR3 is TGTGCCAGCAGTTCCTTGAACAGACAAGAGACCCAGTACTTC.